This TCR beta chain was obtained from a study of cytomegalovirus exposure and HLA in healthy donors. The study's findings and limits: In a later analysis, parvovirus B19, influenza, CMV and Epstein-Barr virus appeared linked to several top co-occurrence clusters.

The sample holds a few counts of this clone. As yet, its antigen is unknown. The identical CDR3 is also encoded by other nucleotide sequences in the sample. The PCR employed 60 Vbeta primers together with 13 Jbeta primers. TCRdb's table, derived via immunoSEQ multiplex PCR, lists solely in-frame clones and lacks some. Altogether some 42,000 clones are present, roughly half being singletons, with the ten largest covering around an eighth. CDR1 and CDR2 (germline): SGDLS, YYNGEE. Trimming pared 3 bases from V and 1 base from J, leaving 11 bases between. The CDR3 is 15 amino acids. The chain has TRBV9 and TRBJ1-5, with D tentatively TRBD1 (6 bases). The origin of this receptor is a human donor in good health. The sequenced sample was PBMCs. CDR3 DNA: TGTGCCAGCAGCGCCCTACAGGGAAGCAATCAGCCCCAGCATTTT. Its translation is CASSALQGSNQPQHF.